This note documents a single T cell receptor beta chain sequence. Sequenced by immunoSEQ multiplex PCR; TCRdb stores in-frame clones only, minus some. The sample holds tens of thousands of clones, approximately 94% seen once. The record originates from a study of technical replicates of blood from a few donors. Trimming removed 5 bases from V and 3 bases from J, with 7 bases in between. The germline CDR1 and CDR2 sequences are SEHNR and FQNEAQ (reference sequence). The CDR3 runs to 12 residues. The sequenced material came from T cells isolated from PBMCs. The receptor's source is a human donor in good health. The chain combines TRBV7-9 with TRBJ1-1, with D hard to call. CDR3 region: CASSGRDTEAFF. For the CDR3, the DNA is TGTGCCAGCAGCGGGAGGGACACTGAAGCTTTCTTT.